A selection of T cell receptor beta chains follows, all from one sample in a study of OX40 agonist ivuxolimab in advanced cancers. Only in-frame clones appear in the TCRdb table, and some are missing; sequencing was by immunoSEQ multiplex PCR. The table shows roughly 76,000 clones, with 75% to 95% occurring only once. The starting material was CD4+ or CD8+ T cells sorted from blood, obtained in a trial of the OX40 agonist ivuxolimab. These receptors were taken from an adult with an advanced solid tumor such as melanoma, head and neck, liver or kidney cancer. Both conserved end residues are part of each CDR3. The D gene is left open where the match is weak. Clone sizes are given selectively: once, few, many, or a class where the clone is expanded.

once,TRBV10-3,16,TRBJ2-7,NA,TGTGCCATCAGTGAGTCGGGGGCCAATAAAGGTTACGAGCAGTACTTC,CAISESGANKGYEQYF
NA,TRBV7-9,16,TRBJ2-2,NA,TGTGCCAGCAGCTTAGCGGTGTACATCGACACCGGGGAGCTGTTTTTT,CASSLAVYIDTGELFF
NA,TRBV5-8,15,TRBJ2-1,NA,TGTGCCAGCAGCTTGGACAGTGGGGATTACAATGAGCAGTTCTTC,CASSLDSGDYNEQFF
few,TRBV6-5,13,TRBJ1-1,NA,TGTGCCACCTACTTAACAGCGAACACTGAAGCTTTCTTT,CATYLTANTEAFF
NA,TRBV19,13,TRBJ1-5,NA,TGTGCCAGTAGTGACGCGTCGATATCGCCCCAGCATTTT,CASSDASISPQHF
NA,TRBV10-3,13,TRBJ2-7,NA,TGTGCCATCAGTGACAGGGTAAACTACGAGCAGTACTTC,CAISDRVNYEQYF
NA,TRBV15,15,TRBJ1-1,TRBD1,TGTGCCACCAGCAGAGGGACAGGACGGAACACTGAAGCTTTCTTT,CATSRGTGRNTEAFF
NA,TRBV7-7,14,TRBJ1-3,NA,TGTGCTAGCACGGGGCGAGGGGGTCGAAACACCATATATTTT,CASTGRGGRNTIYF
NA,TRBV4-1,15,TRBJ1-6,TRBD1,TGCGCCAGCAGCCCACGGGACAGGGATAATTCACCCCTCCACTTT,CASSPRDRDNSPLHF
NA,TRBV12-1,10,TRBJ1-6,NA,TGTGCCAGCAGCCCCCTTGGTCCCCACTTT,CASSPLGPHF
NA,TRBV28,17,TRBJ1-5,NA,TGTGCCAGCAGTTTCCCGGGAGTAGAATATAGCAATCAGCCCCAGCATTTT,CASSFPGVEYSNQPQHF
NA,TRBV29-1,11,TRBJ1-1,NA,TGCAGCGTTGAGGGTAAGGCTGAAGCTTTCTTT,CSVEGKAEAFF
NA,TRBV5-1,14,TRBJ2-1,NA,TGCGCCAGCAGCTTAACGGGGGCGCAAAATGAGCAGTTCTTC,CASSLTGAQNEQFF
NA,TRBV5-6,16,TRBJ2-3,TRBD1,TGTGCCAGCAGCCGCCCCCGTAGGGGGCCTAAGGATACGCAGTATTTT,CASSRPRRGPKDTQYF
NA,TRBV19,16,TRBJ1-1,NA,TGTGCCAGTAGCTGGCGCCTTATAACCCCGGGAACTGAAGCTTTCTTT,CASSWRLITPGTEAFF
NA,TRBV4-1,15,TRBJ1-1,NA,TGCGCCAGCAGCCAAGATCTTCGGGTAGGCACTGAAGCTTTCTTT,CASSQDLRVGTEAFF
NA,TRBV4-3,14,TRBJ2-2,TRBD1,TGCGCCAGCAGCCCCCAGGGACAGGCCGGGGAGCTGTTTTTT,CASSPQGQAGELFF
NA,TRBV27,12,TRBJ2-7,NA,TGTGCCAGCAGTGGTTCCTCCTACGAGCAGTACTTC,CASSGSSYEQYF
NA,TRBV10-2,15,TRBJ2-7,NA,TGCGCCAGCAGTGACGCAGGGGCCCCCTGGGACGAGCAGTACTTC,CASSDAGAPWDEQYF
NA,TRBV6-1,17,TRBJ1-3,NA,TGTGCCAGCAGTGACCTAAGACAGCTAGACTCTGGAAACACCATATATTTT,CASSDLRQLDSGNTIYF
NA,TRBV7-6,18,TRBJ2-7,TRBD2,TGTGCCAGCAGCTTAGCCCAGACTAGCGGGGGCTTTCATTACGAGCAGTACTTC,CASSLAQTSGGFHYEQYF
once,TRBV5-6,14,TRBJ2-7,TRBD1,TGTGCCAGCAGCGATCGGGACAGTTCCTACGAGCAGTACTTC,CASSDRDSSYEQYF
NA,TRBV30,14,TRBJ1-1,NA,TGTGCCTGGACCCTCCGTGGGGGTAACACTGAAGCTTTCTTT,CAWTLRGGNTEAFF
NA,TRBV11-1,16,TRBJ1-2,NA,TGTGCCAGCAGCCCGCATAGGGGCGGGCCTAACTATGGCTACACCTTC,CASSPHRGGPNYGYTF
few,TRBV7-6,15,TRBJ2-6,NA,TGTGCCAGCAGCTTAGACGAAGGAGGGGCCAACGTCCTGACTTTC,CASSLDEGGANVLTF
NA,TRBV30,12,TRBJ2-7,NA,TGTGCCTGGAGTGCACCGGTAAGCGAGCAGTACTTC,CAWSAPVSEQYF
NA,TRBV9,18,TRBJ2-1,NA,TGTGCCAGCAGCGTAGATTCACCTTCAGGGTTAACCTACAATGAGCAGTTCTTC,CASSVDSPSGLTYNEQFF
NA,TRBV9,15,TRBJ2-1,NA,TGTGCCAGCAGCGTAGGCGGGCTAAGCAGGGACGAGCAGTTCTTC,CASSVGGLSRDEQFF
NA,TRBV6-6,16,TRBJ1-5,TRBD1,TGTGCCAGCAGTTATTTAGTCGGACAGGGCAATCAGCCCCAGCATTTT,CASSYLVGQGNQPQHF
NA,TRBV7-3,13,TRBJ1-1,NA,TGTGCCAGCAGCTTAAATCCCAGGACTGAAGCTTTCTTT,CASSLNPRTEAFF
NA,TRBV5-5,16,TRBJ2-7,NA,TGTGCCAGCAGCGCCCACTTACAGGCCCCGGAGTACGAGCAGTACTTC,CASSAHLQAPEYEQYF
NA,TRBV6-6,14,TRBJ2-5,NA,TGTGCCAGCAGCCAAGGAGTGGGAATGGAGACCCAGTACTTC,CASSQGVGMETQYF
NA,TRBV6-5,15,TRBJ2-3,TRBD1,TGTGCCAGCACTAACCCGGGACAGGGATCGGATACGCAGTATTTT,CASTNPGQGSDTQYF
few,TRBV14,15,TRBJ1-2,NA,TGTGCCAGCAGCCCTGGACAGTACGCTAACTATGGCTACACCTTC,CASSPGQYANYGYTF
NA,TRBV30,12,TRBJ2-7,NA,TGTGCCTGTACCTTAGGGGGCTACGAGCAGTACTTC,CACTLGGYEQYF
once,TRBV27,17,TRBJ1-1,NA,TGTGCCAGCAGTTTTGACGGCTCTGGCCCCTCTAGCCCTGAAGCTTTCTTT,CASSFDGSGPSSPEAFF
NA,TRBV19,15,TRBJ1-5,NA,TGTGCCAGTAGTATTATGGGGATGGGCAATCAGCCCCAGCATTTT,CASSIMGMGNQPQHF
NA,TRBV19,14,TRBJ2-1,NA,TGTGCCAGTAGTATCCTAGCTGGGGGCAATGAGCAGTTCTTC,CASSILAGGNEQFF
once,TRBV4-1,15,TRBJ2-2,NA,TGCGCCAGCAGCCATCCACAGGGTACGGCCGGGGAGCTGTTTTTT,CASSHPQGTAGELFF
NA,TRBV7-2,18,TRBJ2-6,TRBD2,TGTGCCAGCAGCCGCCGTATAGCGGGGGAATCTGGGGCCAACGTCCTGACTTTC,CASSRRIAGESGANVLTF
NA,TRBV27,14,TRBJ2-5,NA,TGTGCCAGCAGTTTATCGGACAGCCAAGAGACCCAGTACTTC,CASSLSDSQETQYF
few,TRBV7-6,12,TRBJ2-5,NA,TGTGCCAGTCGGGGACTCCAAGAGACCCAGTACTTC,CASRGLQETQYF
NA,TRBV6-1,14,TRBJ2-3,NA,TGTGCCAGCAGTCGTAGGACCAGAACAGATACGCAGTATTTT,CASSRRTRTDTQYF